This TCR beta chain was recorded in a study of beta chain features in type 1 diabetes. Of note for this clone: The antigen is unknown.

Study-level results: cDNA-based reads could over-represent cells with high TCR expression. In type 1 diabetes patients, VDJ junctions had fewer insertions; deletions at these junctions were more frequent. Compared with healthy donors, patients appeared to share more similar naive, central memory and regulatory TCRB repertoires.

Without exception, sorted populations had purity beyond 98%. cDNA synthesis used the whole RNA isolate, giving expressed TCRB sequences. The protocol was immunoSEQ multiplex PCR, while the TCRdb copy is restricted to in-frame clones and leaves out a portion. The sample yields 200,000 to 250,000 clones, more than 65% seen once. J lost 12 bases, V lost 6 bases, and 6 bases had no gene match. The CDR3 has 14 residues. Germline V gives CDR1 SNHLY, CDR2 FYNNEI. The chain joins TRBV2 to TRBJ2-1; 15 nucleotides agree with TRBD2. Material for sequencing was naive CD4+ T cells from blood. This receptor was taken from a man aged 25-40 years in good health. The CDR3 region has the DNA TGTGCCAGCAGGGGGACTAGCGGGAGGCCCGTGCAGTTCTTC. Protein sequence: CASRGTSGRPVQFF.